These 26 T cell receptor beta chains were sequenced from one sample in a study of blood T cell repertoires in COVID-19. Assay: immunoSEQ multiplex PCR; the TCRdb copy retains only in-frame clones and omits some. In the table there are 150,000 to 200,000 clones, 85% to 90% of which are singletons. Sequenced input: peripheral blood. These receptors all come from a man aged 60 to 75 with COVID-19, enrolled during active disease.

This chain links TRBV6-5 with TRBJ2-3; 8 positions match TRBD2. V trimming: 5 bases; J trimming: 0 bases; junction bases outside the gene matches: 4. The CDR3 loop spans 15 amino acids. The germline gives CDR1 MNHEY, CDR2 SVGAGI. CDR3 loop: CASSPLAGSTDTQYF. The CDR3, as DNA: TGTGCCAGCAGTCCGCTAGCGGGTAGCACAGATACGCAGTATTTT.

The rearrangement uses TRBV6-5 and TRBJ2-3; 8 bases map to TRBD1. Per the germline V gene, CDR1 is MNHEY and CDR2 is SVGAGI. J gave up 0 bases and V 7 bases, and 6 bases lay outside the gene matches. This CDR3 comprises 15 residues. CDR3 in amino acids: CASKRNRGSTDTQYF. The CDR3 region has the DNA TGTGCCAGCAAACGAAACAGGGGGAGCACAGATACGCAGTATTTT.

The genes are TRBV4-2 and TRBJ2-7; 7 nucleotides match TRBD2. Germline loops: CDR1 LGHNA, CDR2 YNFKEQ. This CDR3 contains 15 residues. V lost 1 base, J lost 2 bases, and 5 bases stayed unmatched. CDR3 loop: CASSQGTRNPYEQYF. The DNA of the CDR3 is TGTGCCAGCAGCCAAGGGACTAGGAACCCCTACGAGCAGTACTTC.

CDR3 DNA: TGTGCCAGCAGCTTGGAGAGAGATCAGCCCCAGCATTTT. This codes for CASSLERDQPQHF. The J gene is TRBJ1-5, the V gene TRBV5-8; D is ambiguous. The CDR3 loop spans 13 amino acids. Between the trimmed V and J ends, which lost 0 bases and 5 bases, there was a span of 6 bases. From germline, CDR1 is SGHTS and CDR2 YDEGEE.

This clone has a handful of counts. The chain has TRBV19 and TRBJ2-2; 10 bases fit TRBD2. CDR1 and CDR2 (germline): LNHDA, SQIVND (reference sequence). The V gene end was trimmed by 10 bases and the J gene end by 2 bases; junction bases not matched to a gene: 16. This CDR3 has 18 residues. The CDR3 DNA reads TGTGCCACTATGAAATCCGGGACTAGCGTTTCAAACACCGGGGAGCTGTTTTTT. Protein sequence: CATMKSGTSVSNTGELFF.

The chain uses TRBV5-1 and TRBJ2-4; TRBD1 agrees at 7 bases. Germline V gene lookup returns CDR1 SGHRS and CDR2 YFSETQ. The CDR3 has 15 amino acids. With 4 bases clipped from V and 4 bases from J, the junction kept 8 bases outside the gene matches. The CDR3 DNA reads TGCGCCAGCAGCCCAGGGACAGCCGTTAAAAACATTCAGTACTTC. It encodes CASSPGTAVKNIQYF.

This clone was seen once. The chain carries TRBV6-5 and TRBJ1-1; the match to TRBD1 covers 9 bases. V shed 4 bases, J shed 3 bases, and the junction held 9 bases outside the gene matches. CDR3 size: 16 residues. The V gene's germline CDR1 is MNHEY and CDR2 SVGAGI. The CDR3 nucleotides read TGTGCCAGCAGTTCCCACAGGGGGCAGGGATACACTGAAGCTTTCTTT. It translates to CASSSHRGQGYTEAFF.

The J gene is TRBJ2-1, the V gene TRBV4-2; 12 positions agree with TRBD2. Germline V gene data show CDR1 as LGHNA and CDR2 as YNFKEQ. This CDR3 is 18 amino acids long. V was pared by 4 bases and J by 7 bases, with 14 bases of the junction left unmatched. CDR3 amino acids: CASSPPPGLAGGRNEQFF. In DNA, the CDR3 is TGTGCCAGCAGCCCCCCTCCGGGCCTAGCGGGAGGGCGTAATGAGCAGTTCTTC.

The gene calls are TRBV19 and TRBJ2-3; TRBD2 is a possible D gene (5 bases). Trimming removed 5 bases from V and 1 base from J, with 10 bases in between. Looked up from germline, CDR1 is LNHDA and CDR2 is SQIVND (reference sequence). The CDR3 covers 14 residues. In DNA, the CDR3 is TGTGCCAGTAGTCGCGGGTTTCGCACAGATACGCAGTATTTT. It specifies CASSRGFRTDTQYF.

The chain joins TRBV27 to TRBJ2-1, with TRBD1 matching over 9 bases. V lost 5 bases to trimming and J lost 10 bases; unmatched junction nucleotides: 9. The CDR3 is made up of 14 amino acids. Germline loops: CDR1 MNHEY, CDR2 SMNVEV (reference sequence). This chain's CDR3 is CASSSRDRVKEQFF. CDR3 nucleotide sequence: TGTGCCAGCAGTAGTCGGGACAGGGTCAAGGAGCAGTTCTTC.

The genes are TRBV7-2 and TRBJ2-5, with a weak D call TRBD2 (5 bases). V dropped 5 bases and J dropped 4 bases, with 17 bases sitting between them. The CDR3 runs to 15 residues. Germline-derived CDR1 and CDR2 are SGHTA and FQGNSA. CDR3: CASSPRQTIVETQYF. The CDR3 region has the DNA TGTGCCAGCAGCCCCCGTCAGACTATAGTAGAGACCCAGTACTTC.

This sequence joins TRBV2 and TRBJ2-2; TRBD2 matches at 9 bases. The CDR3 has 16 residues. J gave up 1 base and V 2 bases, and 2 bases lay outside the gene matches. Germline V gene lookup returns CDR1 SNHLY and CDR2 FYNNEI. As DNA, the CDR3 is TGTGCCAGCAGTGAACAACTAGCGGGGAACACCGGGGAGCTGTTTTTT. It encodes CASSEQLAGNTGELFF.

The V gene is TRBV19, the J gene TRBJ2-7; 7 bases match TRBD1. The germline gives CDR1 LNHDA, CDR2 SQIVND (reference sequence). The CDR3 is made up of 17 amino acids. Unmatched junction bases numbered 11, after V lost 3 bases and J lost 0 bases. The CDR3 nucleotides are TGTGCCAGTAGTATTACCGGGAACAGGGGAAGCTCCTACGAGCAGTACTTC. Its translation is CASSITGNRGSSYEQYF.

The chain joins TRBV7-9 to TRBJ1-5; perhaps TRBD1 as D (5 bases). Trimming took 3 bases from V and 1 from J, leaving 7 bases between them. The germline gives CDR1 SEHNR, CDR2 FQNEAQ (reference sequence). This CDR3 is built from 14 residues. DNA for the CDR3: TGTGCCAGCAGCTTCCCAGGGAGCAATCAGCCCCAGCATTTT. As protein: CASSFPGSNQPQHF.

V usage is TRBV9 and J usage is TRBJ2-3, with D uncertain. This CDR3 is 14 amino acids long. V was cut by 1 base and J by 0 bases, with 6 bases left in between. Germline CDR1 reads SGDLS; CDR2 reads YYNGEE. CDR3 residues: CASSVLKSTDTQYF. DNA of the CDR3: TGTGCCAGCAGCGTACTAAAGAGCACAGATACGCAGTATTTT.

The chain couples TRBV9 to TRBJ2-2; 9 positions match TRBD2. Looked up from germline, CDR1 is SGDLS and CDR2 is YYNGEE. Trimming at V came to 0 bases and at J to 4 bases, leaving 10 bases not matched to a gene. CDR3 length: 18 amino acids. Written as DNA, the CDR3 is TGTGCCAGCAGCGTAGGGCCACTAGCGGGTCAGGGCACCGGGGAGCTGTTTTTT. Translation gives CASSVGPLAGQGTGELFF.

The rearrangement links TRBV3-1 (or the pseudogene TRBV3-2) to TRBJ2-7; TRBD1 matches at 7 bases. The germline V gene has CDR1 LGHDT and CDR2 YNNKEL (reference sequence). With 0 bases clipped from V and 6 bases from J, the junction kept 11 bases outside the gene matches. CDR3 length equals 16 residues. The CDR3 DNA sequence: TGTGCCAGCAGCCAAGAAGGCGACAGGGTGATAGGCGAGCAGTACTTC. This sequence encodes CASSQEGDRVIGEQYF.

The chain joins TRBV29-1 to TRBJ2-7, with a weak D call TRBD2 (6 bases). The germline V gene encodes CDR1 SQVTM and CDR2 ANQGSEA. There are 16 residues in the CDR3. V was clipped by 2 bases and J by 2 bases, with 19 bases between them. CDR3 loop: CSVESFTLGGTYEQYF. CDR3 bases: TGCAGCGTTGAAAGCTTTACTCTGGGGGGAACCTACGAGCAGTACTTC.

The chain recombines TRBV6-2 or TRBV6-3 with TRBJ2-7, with 13 bases that match TRBD2. In germline, CDR1 is MNHEY, CDR2 SVGEGT. The CDR3 length is 15 residues. The V and J ends lost 2 bases and 5 bases, in that order; junction bases with no gene match: 3. The DNA of the CDR3 is TGTGCCAGCAGTTACCCGGGACTAGCGGGAAACGAGCAGTACTTC. Protein sequence: CASSYPGLAGNEQYF.

The CDR3 sequence is CSASWSGLNSNQPQHF. The CDR3 DNA is TGCAGTGCTAGTTGGTCAGGGTTAAATAGCAATCAGCCCCAGCATTTT. V usage is TRBV20-1 and J usage is TRBJ1-5, with a possible D match to TRBD1 (5 bases). CDR3 size: 16 residues. V was trimmed by 3 bases and J by 0 bases, leaving 15 bases between them. Germline V gene data show CDR1 as DFQATT and CDR2 as SNEGSKA (reference sequence).

The J gene is TRBJ2-7, the V gene TRBV19, with 8 bases identical to TRBD1. Germline CDR1 and CDR2: LNHDA and SQIVND (reference sequence). V gave up 5 bases and J gave up 2 bases; unmatched junction bases: 5. The CDR3 length is 14 residues. This chain's CDR3 is CASSRTGSPYEQYF. CDR3 nucleotides: TGTGCCAGTAGTCGGACAGGGTCTCCCTACGAGCAGTACTTC.

The rearrangement links TRBV30 to TRBJ2-2; no clear D. The germline V and J ends were trimmed by 0 bases and 5 bases, with 4 bases remaining between them. From germline, CDR1 is GTSNPN and CDR2 SVGIG (reference sequence). The CDR3 spans 12 residues. The CDR3 nucleotides read TGTGCCTGGAGTGTCAATACCGGGGAGCTGTTTTTT. This translates into CAWSVNTGELFF.

This clone was detected only a few times. The chain recombines TRBV27 with TRBJ2-4; 11 bases fit TRBD1. The V segment lost 4 bases and the J segment 0 bases; nucleotides outside the gene matches: 5. Germline V CDR1 and CDR2: MNHEY, SMNVEV (reference sequence). This CDR3 is 17 amino acids long. The CDR3 loop reads CASSSADRGLAKNIQYF. DNA for the CDR3: TGTGCCAGCAGTTCTGCGGACAGGGGGCTAGCCAAAAACATTCAGTACTTC.

V gene TRBV7-9 combines with J gene TRBJ1-4; 8 bases are a match to TRBD1. In germline, CDR1 is SEHNR, CDR2 FQNEAQ (reference sequence). V shed 2 bases, J shed 7 bases, and the junction held 3 bases outside the gene matches. This CDR3 spans 14 amino acids. The CDR3 sequence: CASSLTGGGEKLFF. The CDR3 nucleotides are TGTGCCAGCAGCTTAACAGGGGGAGGTGAAAAACTGTTTTTT. Filled out from reference TRBV7-9 and TRBJ1-4, the complete variable domain reads DTGVSQNPRHKITKRGQNVTFRCDPISEHNRLYWYRQTLGQGPEFLTYFQNEAQLEKSRLLSDRFSAERPKGSFSTLEIQRTEQGDSAMYLCASSLTGGGEKLFFGSGTQLSVL.

V gene TRBV19 combines with J gene TRBJ2-5, with a weak D call TRBD1 (5 bases). Per germline, CDR1 LNHDA and CDR2 SQIVND (reference sequence). Trimming cost V 5 bases and J 2 bases, with 9 bases left between them. CDR3 length: 13 residues. In DNA form, the CDR3 reads TGTGCCAGTAGTGAGACAGAACAAGAGACCCAGTACTTC. Protein: CASSETEQETQYF.

This CDR3 reads CASSLVTSGADTQYF. DNA for the CDR3: TGTGCCAGCAGCTTAGTGACGTCGGGAGCGGATACGCAGTATTTT. The chain has TRBV7-2 and TRBJ2-3, with D perhaps TRBD2 (6 bases). V shed 1 base and J shed 6 bases, with 14 bases lying between them. The CDR3 has 15 amino acids. Germline V CDR1 and CDR2: SGHTA, FQGNSA.